The source of this TCR beta chain is a study of blood T cell repertoires in COVID-19. Sequenced by immunoSEQ multiplex PCR; TCRdb stores in-frame clones only, minus some. The table records around 250,000 clones, 89% of them present only once. V gave up 5 bases and J gave up 1 base; unmatched junction bases: 6. Germline lookup yields CDR1 SEHNR and CDR2 FQNEAQ (reference sequence). CDR3 length: 16 amino acids. J is TRBJ2-3 and V is TRBV7-9, with 10 bases identical to TRBD2. The source material was peripheral blood. The clonotype comes from a woman aged 40 to 50 who had recovered from COVID-19. CDR3 protein: CASSETSGLRTDTQYF. CDR3 nucleotide sequence: TGTGCCAGCAGCGAGACTAGCGGGCTCCGCACAGATACGCAGTATTTT. The full variable domain, in which reference TRBV7-9 and TRBJ2-3 provide the parts outside the CDR3, is DTGVSQNPRHKITKRGQNVTFRCDPISEHNRLYWYRQTLGQGPEFLTYFQNEAQLEKSRLLSDRFSAERPKGSFSTLEIQRTEQGDSAMYLCASSETSGLRTDTQYFGPGTRLTVL.